This record looks at one T cell receptor (beta chain) sequence and its context. Antigen: not known. The data stem from a study of cytomegalovirus exposure and HLA in healthy donors. Notes on the study in general: Reportedly, a later analysis found an Asian-associated ancestry cluster had fewer N-insertions than the approximately 670-donor mean.

In the PCR, 60 Vbeta and 13 Jbeta primers were used. The data were produced by immunoSEQ multiplex PCR, yet TCRdb's version contains in-frame clones alone and is incomplete. The data contain approximately 150,000 clones, 80% of them singletons. The receptor comes from a man aged 25 to 45 in good health and CMV-seronegative. Sequencing was done on a sample of PBMCs.

The CDR3 DNA reads TGTGCCAGCAGCCAGGGACAGGGCAACACTGAAGCTTTCTTT. Translated, it gives CASSQGQGNTEAFF. The chain uses TRBV11-2 and TRBJ1-1; 9 positions match TRBD1. Germline CDR1 reads SGHAT; CDR2 reads FQNNGV. The CDR3 is 14 residues long. V trimming: 5 bases; J trimming: 2 bases; junction bases outside the gene matches: 3.